Each of the 32 T cell receptor beta chains below was sequenced from the same sample in a study of regulatory T cells in long-lasting Graves disease. The authors built TCR beta libraries using iRepertoire HTBI primers and Arm-PCR of CDR3 regions. TCRdb itself ran the multiplex PCR reads through MiXCR, one entry per CDR3 protein. The sample contains about 310,000 distinct CDR3 sequences, 20% to 25% of which appear only once. The time point denotes: persistent/refractory GD, antithyroid drugs over 5 years with positive TRAb. The TCR library was made from RNA that had been extracted from PBMCs in TRIzol. The sequenced sample was peripheral blood mononuclear cells (PBMCs), obtained when the disease was refractory, from a patient treated with antithyroid drugs. These receptors were collected from a female donor with Graves disease.

The V gene is TRBV20-1, the J gene TRBJ2-2; no clear D gene. The CDR3 sequence is 14 residues long. V lost 6 bases to trimming and J lost 2 bases, with 13 bases between them. Germline lookup yields CDR1 DFQATT and CDR2 SNEGSKA (reference sequence). The CDR3 sequence: CSAASNKNTGELFF. Written as DNA, the CDR3 is TGCAGTGCAGCATCGAATAAAAACACCGGGGAGCTGTTTTTT.

Turning to this clonotype: This could be a read error, since a much larger clone is one nucleotide away. The rearrangement uses TRBV12-3 or TRBV12-4 and TRBJ1-2; D unclear. This CDR3 comprises 12 residues. Written as DNA, the CDR3 is TGTGTCAGCAGTCCCGACCGCTATGGCTACACCTTC. This translates into CVSSPDRYGYTF.

This clonotype came up many times. The rearrangement uses TRBV7-3 and TRBJ1-2; D not resolved. Trimming pared 5 bases from V and 6 bases from J, leaving 16 bases between. This CDR3 is built from 14 residues. The germline V gene has CDR1 SGHTA and CDR2 FQGTGA. The chain's CDR3 is CASSQGPLGNGYTF. The DNA of the CDR3 is TGTGCCAGCAGCCAAGGGCCATTGGGCAATGGCTACACCTTC.

To note about this clonotype: A much larger clone lies one base from this, so it may be a read error. The CDR3 spells CASSSLDGVYGQYF. The CDR3 DNA is TGTGCCAGCAGTTCCCTAGACGGGGTCTACGGGCAGTACTTC. The gene calls are TRBV28 and TRBJ2-7, with a tentative D call TRBD2 (5 bases). The CDR3 has 14 amino acids. Germline CDR1 is MDHEN and CDR2 is SYDVKM.

The rearrangement uses TRBV7-8 and TRBJ2-2; 12 bases fit TRBD2. V lost 4 bases and J lost 7; bases outside the gene matches: 28. The CDR3 contains 23 residues. Germline CDR1 is SGHVS and CDR2 is FQNEAQ. CDR3 nucleotide sequence: TGTGCCAGCAGCTCTCCCTTTTCTAGCGGGAGGGGCACCCCAGCTGGTGTCAGCGGGGAGCTGTTTTTT. It specifies CASSSPFSSGRGTPAGVSGELFF.

A word on this clonotype: An end of the junction does not agree with germline; a read error may underlie this. The chain links TRBV6-1 to TRBJ2-7; 11 bases are shared with TRBD2. The CDR3 is 15 amino acids. Germline V gene data show CDR1 as MNHNS and CDR2 as SASEGT. CDR3 residues: CASSEGLAGGYGQYF. The CDR3 coding sequence is TGTGCCAGCAGTGAAGGCCTAGCGGGAGGCTACGGGCAGTACTTC.

This clonotype was seen at least ten times. The chain uses TRBV6-1 and TRBJ2-5; 9 nucleotides line up with TRBD2. Losses at the gene ends were 2 bases for V and 3 bases for J; bases not matched to a gene: 7. This CDR3 is built from 16 residues. Germline lookup yields CDR1 MNHNS and CDR2 SASEGT. The CDR3 coding sequence is TGTGCCAGCAGTGAACTTGGGACTAGCAGGAAAGAGACCCAGTACTTC. Protein product: CASSELGTSRKETQYF.

This clonotype occurred a few times. V usage is TRBV20-1 and J usage is TRBJ2-7; TRBD2 matches at 15 bases. The CDR3 length is 17 residues. The junction had 9 bases not matched to a gene; V was cut back by 5 bases and J by 1 base. Germline V gives CDR1 DFQATT, CDR2 SNEGSKA (reference sequence). CDR3 loop: CSAGTSGRPVVSYEQYF. The CDR3 bases are TGCAGTGCTGGGACTAGCGGGAGGCCGGTAGTTTCCTACGAGCAGTACTTC.

The chain couples TRBV11-2 to TRBJ2-7; the D gene could be TRBD1 or TRBD2 (6 bases each). The V gene's germline CDR1 is SGHAT and CDR2 FQNNGV. The CDR3 runs 15 residues. The V end lost 3 bases, the J end lost 4 bases, and 16 bases lay between the germline ends. Here the CDR3 DNA reads TGTGCCAGCAGCTTGACGCTGGGGGGCGGGTACGAGCAGTACTTC. Translation gives CASSLTLGGGYEQYF.

The CDR3: CASSLGGSIAKNIQYF. CDR3 sequence (DNA): TGTGCCAGCAGCTTGGGCGGCAGCATAGCCAAAAACATTCAGTACTTC. The chain uses TRBV5-4 and TRBJ2-4; D is ambiguous. The CDR3 runs 16 residues. Germline assignment: CDR1 SGHNT and CDR2 YYREEE (reference sequence). V shed 0 bases and J shed 0 bases, with 10 bases lying between them.

Ten or more counts support this clonotype. The chain joins TRBV30 to TRBJ2-7; D is uncertain. From germline, CDR1 is GTSNPN and CDR2 SVGIG (reference sequence). This CDR3 contains 12 residues. V shed 2 bases and J shed 0 bases, with 5 bases lying between them. In DNA, the CDR3 is TGTGCCTGGAGTCCGAACTCCTACGAGCAGTACTTC. Translated: CAWSPNSYEQYF. The whole variable domain, remainder taken from reference TRBV30 and TRBJ2-7, is SQTIHQWPATLVQPVGSPLSLECTVEGTSNPNLYWYRQAAGRGLQLLFYSVGIGQISSEVPQNLSASRPQDRQFILSSKKLLLSDSGFYLCAWSPNSYEQYFGPGTRLTVT.

At least ten counts were recorded for this clonotype. The CDR3 spells CACNPRGTYGYTF. CDR3 in DNA: TGTGCCTGCAACCCGAGGGGGACCTATGGCTACACCTTC. The rearrangement links TRBV2 to TRBJ1-2; maybe TRBD1 (6 bases). Germline CDR1 and CDR2: SNHLY and FYNNEI. The CDR3 has 13 amino acids. Trimming removed 11 bases from V and 4 bases from J, with 17 bases in between.

This clonotype showed up many times. The chain combines TRBV2 with TRBJ1-6, with 7 bases lining up with TRBD1. V was pared by 9 bases and J by 7 bases, with 15 bases of the junction left unmatched. Germline V gene data show CDR1 as SNHLY and CDR2 as FYNNEI. This CDR3 has 16 amino acids. This CDR3 reads CASRRNEGAWNSPLHF. The CDR3 coding sequence is TGTGCCAGTCGCCGAAATGAGGGGGCTTGGAATTCACCCCTCCACTTT.

This chain joins TRBV5-5 and TRBJ2-6, with 7 positions matching TRBD1. The CDR3 is 17 residues long. The J segment lost 0 bases and the V segment lost 4 bases, leaving 7 bases of the junction unmatched. Per germline, CDR1 SGHKS and CDR2 YYEKEE (reference sequence). CDR3 nucleotides: TGTGCCAGCAGCACCCGGGACAGCAGCTCTGGGGCCAACGTCCTGACTTTC. This sequence encodes CASSTRDSSSGANVLTF.

This clonotype was seen a few times. V gene TRBV18 combines with J gene TRBJ2-5, with 7 bases aligning to TRBD2. V gave up 0 bases and J gave up 0 bases; unmatched junction bases: 1. The CDR3 runs to 15 residues. Germline assignment: CDR1 KGHSH and CDR2 LQKENI. CDR3: CASSPPLADQETQYF. In DNA form, the CDR3 reads TGTGCCAGCTCACCACCTCTAGCGGACCAAGAGACCCAGTACTTC.

This chain joins TRBV27 and TRBJ1-2; D remains unclear. The V and J ends lost 0 bases and 2 bases respectively, with 7 bases between them. Germline V lookup: CDR1 MNHEY, CDR2 SMNVEV (reference sequence). The CDR3 covers 14 residues. The CDR3 reads CASSLSVLNYGYTF. The CDR3 nucleotides are TGTGCCAGCAGTTTATCGGTCTTGAACTATGGCTACACCTTC.

This clonotype was picked up a small number of times. The CDR3 here is CASIGQANTGELFF. CDR3 DNA: TGTGCCAGCATTGGGCAGGCGAACACCGGGGAGCTGTTTTTT. The chain recombines TRBV28 with TRBJ2-2, with D hard to call. V lost 7 bases, J lost 0 bases, and 9 bases lay in between. CDR1 is MDHEN and CDR2 is SYDVKM in the germline V gene. The CDR3 has 14 residues. Complete variable domain (other parts from reference TRBV28 and TRBJ2-2): DVKVTQSSRYLVKRTGEKVFLECVQDMDHENMFWYRQDPGLGLRLIYFSYDVKMKEKGDIPEGYSVSREKKERFSLILESASTNQTSMYLCASIGQANTGELFFGEGSRLTVL.

There are many counts of this clonotype. The chain couples TRBV6-1 to TRBJ2-7; 8 bases map to TRBD2. The CDR3 covers 13 residues. From germline, CDR1 is MNHNS and CDR2 SASEGT. V was clipped by 8 bases and J by 5 bases; unmatched bases: 8. This CDR3 is CASWGLGKDEQYF. CDR3 DNA: TGTGCCAGCTGGGGACTAGGGAAGGACGAGCAGTACTTC.

This sequence joins TRBV29-1 and TRBJ1-1; weak D call: TRBD1 (5 bases). The CDR3 is 13 residues long. In germline, CDR1 is SQVTM, CDR2 ANQGSEA. Trimming shortened V by 4 bases and J by 0 bases, and 9 bases separated the two germline ends. The CDR3 spells CSVVGGMNTEAFF. The DNA for the CDR3 is TGCAGCGTTGTGGGGGGTATGAACACTGAAGCTTTCTTT.

This clonotype appeared many times. The V gene is TRBV6-1, the J gene TRBJ2-7; D is possibly TRBD2 (5 bases). The CDR3 has 15 residues. The V and J ends lost 6 bases and 4 bases respectively, with 19 bases between them. Germline V CDR1 and CDR2: MNHNS, SASEGT. CDR3 sequence (DNA): TGTGCCAGCAGCTCCCTGTTTCTAGCAGGTTACGAGCAGTACTTC. It codes for CASSSLFLAGYEQYF.

This clonotype was seen many times. This rearrangement joins TRBV2 to TRBJ2-2; D possibly corresponds to TRBD1 (5 bases). The V and J ends lost 3 bases and 3 bases respectively, with 14 bases between them. Germline V lookup: CDR1 SNHLY, CDR2 FYNNEI. The CDR3 spans 16 residues. The CDR3 loop is CASSDWRQPDTGELFF. The CDR3 coding sequence is TGTGCCAGCAGTGATTGGAGACAGCCCGACACCGGGGAGCTGTTTTTT.

The sample holds many counts of this clonotype. The V gene is TRBV28, the J gene TRBJ2-7; D unclear. CDR1 is MDHEN, CDR2 SYDVKM, per germline. With 5 bases removed from V and 7 bases from J, the gap between germline ends came to 18 bases. The CDR3 runs to 14 residues. The CDR3 protein is CASSTGQRVGEQYF. The CDR3 DNA reads TGTGCCAGCAGTACCGGCCAAAGAGTAGGGGAGCAGTACTTC.

This rearrangement joins TRBV28 to TRBJ2-1, with 10 bases lining up with TRBD2. V trimming: 6 bases; J trimming: 7 bases; junction bases outside the gene matches: 9. The CDR3 contains 15 residues. The germline V gene encodes CDR1 MDHEN and CDR2 SYDVKM. DNA of the CDR3: TGTGCCAGCAGCCTAGCGGGAGTAGTGGAGAATGAGCAGTTCTTC. Protein sequence: CASSLAGVVENEQFF.

This sequence joins TRBV6-9 and TRBJ1-5, with D tentatively TRBD1 (5 bases). The CDR3 runs to 13 residues. Germline loops: CDR1 MNHGY, CDR2 SVAAGI. Trimming took off 4 bases at V and 5 bases at J, with 9 bases between the two ends. The CDR3, as DNA: TGTGCCAGCAGTTCCAGGGATCATCAGCCCCAGCATTTT. It is translated as CASSSRDHQPQHF.

The chain uses TRBV9 and TRBJ1-3; D is unclear. CDR1 and CDR2 (germline): SGDLS, YYNGEE. Trimming removed 4 bases from V and 1 base from J, with 9 bases in between. The CDR3 is 14 amino acids. CDR3 bases: TGTGCCAGCAGCCCTTTGCATTCTGGAAACACCATATATTTT. Translated, it gives CASSPLHSGNTIYF.

This clonotype was counted ten times or more. J is TRBJ1-6 and V is TRBV28; D perhaps matches TRBD1 (6 bases). This CDR3 is built from 15 residues. Trimming shortened V by 8 bases and J by 5 bases, and 16 bases separated the two germline ends. Germline assignment: CDR1 MDHEN and CDR2 SYDVKM. The CDR3 coding sequence is TGTGCCAGCGGGTTACAGGGCGATAATAATTCACCCCTCCACTTT. This translates into CASGLQGDNNSPLHF.

Comment on this clonotype: With a much larger clone just one base away, this may be a read error. V usage is TRBV3-1 and J usage is TRBJ1-2; D call uncertain. The CDR3 runs to 15 residues. The V gene's germline CDR1 is LGHDT and CDR2 YNNKEL (reference sequence). Here the CDR3 reads CASSQDWNTIYGCTF. The DNA of the CDR3 is TGTGCCAGCAGCCAAGATTGGAACACGATCTATGGCTGCACCTTC.

This clonotype came up many times. J is TRBJ1-1 and V is TRBV27; 7 bases are shared with TRBD1. V gave up 6 bases and J gave up 1 base; unmatched junction bases: 14. The CDR3 contains 17 residues. Germline V gives CDR1 MNHEY, CDR2 SMNVEV (reference sequence). The CDR3 reads CASSPRQGEGENTEAFF. The CDR3 DNA sequence: TGTGCCAGCAGCCCGAGACAGGGAGAGGGTGAGAACACTGAAGCTTTCTTT.

V gene TRBV7-9 combines with J gene TRBJ2-2; D perhaps matches TRBD1 (5 bases). Germline V gene sequence: CDR1 SEHNR, CDR2 FQNEAQ (reference sequence). Trimming left V 8 bases short and J 2 bases short, with 9 bases between. The CDR3 is made up of 13 amino acids. DNA of the CDR3: TGTGCCAGCCAACAGGAAAACACCGGGGAGCTGTTTTTT. Encoded protein: CASQQENTGELFF.

In its sample, this clonotype was seen a few times. The chain couples TRBV6-1 to TRBJ1-3; a possible D gene is TRBD1 (5 bases). V was cut by 3 bases and J by 2 bases, with 11 bases left in between. This CDR3 has 15 residues. Germline V gene data show CDR1 as MNHNS and CDR2 as SASEGT. The CDR3 DNA sequence: TGTGCCAGCAGTGACAGGGTGTTGGCTGGAAACACCATATATTTT. Its protein product is CASSDRVLAGNTIYF.

The J gene is TRBJ2-7, the V gene TRBV20-1, with 12 bases identical to TRBD1. The CDR3 sequence is 16 residues long. Trimming at V came to 4 bases and at J to 7 bases, leaving 14 bases not matched to a gene. Germline CDR1 is DFQATT and CDR2 is SNEGSKA (reference sequence). The CDR3, as DNA: TGCAGTGCTAAAGAAGGGTGGGGACAGGGGGCTGAAGAGCAGTACTTC. It translates to CSAKEGWGQGAEEQYF.

In this sample, this clonotype turned up a few times. The J gene is TRBJ2-7, the V gene TRBV20-1; tentatively, D is TRBD1 (6 bases). Trimming cost V 0 bases and J 1 base, with 10 bases left between them. The CDR3 extends over 14 amino acids. Looked up from germline, CDR1 is DFQATT and CDR2 is SNEGSKA (reference sequence). The DNA of the CDR3 is TGCAGTGCTAGAGATCTTCAGGGGTCCTACGAGCAGTACTTC. Protein: CSARDLQGSYEQYF.